This entry lists 22 T cell receptor beta chains sequenced from one sample in a study of T cell changes during pregnancy in multiple sclerosis. Using immunoSEQ multiplex PCR, the repertoire was profiled, and TCRdb retains in-frame clones only, with some absent. The table records approximately 63,000 clones, roughly nine tenths of them present only once. The sample was peripheral blood, taken after pregnancy. These receptors all stem from a female donor in good health, enrolled as a control in a pregnancy study.

The V gene is TRBV14, the J gene TRBJ1-4; 12 positions match TRBD1. The ends lost 4 bases at V and 5 bases at J; junction bases unmatched: 5. Germline V gives CDR1 SGHDN, CDR2 FVKESK. The CDR3 is 16 residues long. In DNA form, the CDR3 reads TGTGCCAGCAGCCGCCGGGACAGGGGGCGGAATGAAAAACTGTTTTTT. Its protein is CASSRRDRGRNEKLFF.

CDR3 in amino acids: CASSSDSRGYNEQFF. The CDR3 region has the DNA TGTGCCAGCAGCTCTGACTCCCGGGGCTACAATGAGCAGTTCTTC. This chain links TRBV7-2 with TRBJ2-1, with D tentatively TRBD2 (5 bases). Trimming removed 4 bases at V and 3 bases at J, with 13 bases between. Germline V gene lookup returns CDR1 SGHTA and CDR2 FQGNSA. The CDR3 totals 15 residues.

This rearrangement joins TRBV5-4 to TRBJ2-5; TRBD1 aligns across 7 bases. With 3 bases clipped from V and 5 bases from J, the junction kept 10 bases outside the gene matches. The CDR3 has 15 residues. From germline, CDR1 is SGHNT and CDR2 YYREEE (reference sequence). The CDR3 here is CASSSQGLDGETQYF. CDR3 nucleotide sequence: TGTGCCAGCAGCTCACAGGGGCTCGATGGGGAGACCCAGTACTTC.

The chain couples TRBV4-3 to TRBJ1-4; 9 nucleotides align to TRBD1. The germline V gene encodes CDR1 LGHNA and CDR2 YSLEER. This CDR3 region has 15 residues. Trimming removed 3 bases from V and 7 bases from J; junction bases left unmatched: 6. CDR3: CASSQGDREGEKLFF. CDR3 nucleotides: TGCGCCAGCAGCCAGGGGGACAGGGAAGGTGAAAAACTGTTTTTT.

The chain combines TRBV9 with TRBJ1-2, with 7 bases identical to TRBD1. CDR3 length: 16 residues. The junction had 8 bases not matched to a gene; V was cut back by 2 bases and J by 1 base. The germline gives CDR1 SGDLS, CDR2 YYNGEE. The CDR3: CASSVRDRADNYGYTF. In DNA, the CDR3 is TGTGCCAGCAGCGTCCGTGACAGGGCCGATAACTATGGCTACACCTTC.

The chain uses TRBV27 and TRBJ1-1; the D is unclear. V was clipped by 4 bases and J by 10 bases, with 16 bases between them. The CDR3 consists of 13 residues. Germline CDR1 and CDR2: MNHEY and SMNVEV (reference sequence). Here the CDR3 reads CASSYSYTEGAFF. CDR3 coding DNA: TGTGCCAGCAGTTACTCCTACACTGAGGGAGCTTTCTTT.

The chain employs TRBV28 and TRBJ2-7; 7 bases are shared with TRBD1. Losses at the gene ends were 10 bases for V and 6 bases for J; bases not matched to a gene: 15. The CDR3 has 14 amino acids. Germline values: CDR1 MDHEN, CDR2 SYDVKM. This CDR3 is CATLTGAVLGEQYF. The CDR3 DNA sequence: TGTGCCACCTTAACAGGGGCAGTGTTGGGCGAGCAGTACTTC.

V is TRBV5-1 and J is TRBJ1-6; 9 bases match TRBD1. CDR1 SGHRS and CDR2 YFSETQ come from the germline V gene. Trimming removed 4 bases from V and 9 bases from J; junction bases left unmatched: 8. The CDR3 covers 15 residues. The CDR3 is CASSAKQGASSPLHF. CDR3 DNA sequence: TGCGCCAGCAGCGCAAAACAGGGGGCAAGTTCACCCCTCCACTTT.

The chain uses TRBV27 and TRBJ2-5; 10 positions agree with TRBD1. The J call may be faulty, since TRBJ2-7 better matches the DNA end. CDR1 MNHEY and CDR2 SMNVEV come from the germline V gene (reference sequence). This CDR3 comprises 14 residues. In DNA form, the CDR3 reads TGTGCCAGCAGTTTAACCGACAGGGGGCGCGAGCAGTACTTC. Its translation: CASSLTDRGREQYF.

The chain recombines TRBV7-8 with TRBJ1-4; 8 bases are shared with TRBD1. V shed 5 bases and J 1 base; nucleotides not matched to a gene: 12. The CDR3 consists of 18 residues. CDR1 is SGHVS, CDR2 FQNEAQ, per germline. CDR3 protein: CASSGERQGIGTNEKLFF. The CDR3, as DNA: TGTGCCAGCAGCGGAGAGAGACAGGGGATAGGAACTAATGAAAAACTGTTTTTT.

The V call is TRBV5-1, the J call TRBJ2-5; 10 nucleotides match TRBD1. The CDR3 has 15 amino acids. The germline V gene encodes CDR1 SGHRS and CDR2 YFSETQ. V gave up 5 bases and J gave up 2 bases; unmatched junction bases: 6. The CDR3 nucleotides read TGCGCCAGCAGGTCCCTGGGACAGGGGCAAGAGACCCAGTACTTC. This sequence encodes CASRSLGQGQETQYF.

The genes are TRBV6-6 and TRBJ1-2, with TRBD1 matching 8 bases. This CDR3 is built from 14 residues. Germline CDR1 MNHNY, CDR2 SVGAGI (reference sequence). Trimming removed 6 bases from V and 3 bases from J; junction bases left unmatched: 6. This chain's CDR3 is CASSQGQDHYGYTF. CDR3 sequence (DNA): TGTGCCAGCAGCCAGGGACAGGATCACTATGGCTACACCTTC.

V usage is TRBV10-2 and J usage is TRBJ2-7, with 8 positions matching TRBD1. The CDR3 totals 13 residues. Germline loops: CDR1 WSHSY, CDR2 SAAADI. V gave up 3 bases and J gave up 6 bases; unmatched junction bases: 4. This CDR3 reads CASSDPGGSEQYF. CDR3 DNA sequence: TGCGCCAGCAGTGATCCAGGGGGCAGCGAGCAGTACTTC.

The J gene is TRBJ2-5, the V gene TRBV9; a possible D gene is TRBD1 (6 bases). V lost 2 bases, J lost 2 bases, and 7 bases lay in between. Germline V CDR1 and CDR2: SGDLS, YYNGEE. The CDR3 has 13 residues. The CDR3 DNA follows: TGTGCCAGCAGCGTCAGGGGACAAGAGACCCAGTACTTC. Its protein product is CASSVRGQETQYF.

The chain is built from TRBV7-9 and TRBJ1-2; a possible D gene is TRBD1 (6 bases). This CDR3 comprises 14 residues. Germline lookup yields CDR1 SEHNR and CDR2 FQNEAQ (reference sequence). V lost 7 bases to trimming and J lost 6 bases, with 18 bases between them. The CDR3 region has the DNA TGTGCCAGCACCCCGTCGGGGGGCCGGGATGGCTACACCTTC. It specifies CASTPSGGRDGYTF.

The chain has TRBV13 and TRBJ2-3; TRBD2 matches 14 bases. Looked up from germline, CDR1 is PRHDT and CDR2 is FYEKMQ (reference sequence). This CDR3 spans 17 amino acids. V was pared by 5 bases and J by 3 bases, with 7 bases of the junction left unmatched. This CDR3 reads CASSAARTSGGTDTQYF. The DNA for the CDR3 is TGTGCCAGCAGCGCCGCTCGGACTAGCGGGGGGACAGATACGCAGTATTTT.

V and J are TRBV4-2 and TRBJ1-6, with D unresolved. Deletions cut 8 bases from V and 7 bases from J, with 12 bases between. CDR1 LGHNA and CDR2 YNFKEQ come from the germline V gene. The CDR3 spans 13 residues. The CDR3 nucleotides are TGTGCCAGCCACGACGGGTGGAATTCACCCCTCCACTTT. Translating gives CASHDGWNSPLHF.

This clone occurred a few times. V gene TRBV29-1 combines with J gene TRBJ1-1; D is possibly TRBD1 (5 bases). Germline V gives CDR1 SQVTM, CDR2 ANQGSEA. Trimming shortened V by 4 bases and J by 3 bases, and 12 bases separated the two germline ends. The CDR3 consists of 13 residues. CDR3 in DNA: TGCAGCGTTGCTGTCAGGGCTGACACTGAAGCTTTCTTT. Translating it yields CSVAVRADTEAFF. The complete variable domain, with remaining parts taken from reference TRBV29-1 and TRBJ1-1, reads SAVISQKPSRDICQRGTSLTIQCQVDSQVTMMFWYRQQPGQSLTLIATANQGSEATYESGFVIDKFPISRPNLTFSTLTVSNMSPEDSSIYLCSVAVRADTEAFFGQGTRLTVV.

This chain joins TRBV6-5 and TRBJ1-1; 8 bases agree with TRBD1. Germline CDR1 reads MNHEY; CDR2 reads SVGAGI. V shed 1 base and J 3 bases; nucleotides not matched to a gene: 1. The CDR3 contains 14 residues. CDR3 sequence: CASSYYRGDTEAFF. As DNA, the CDR3 is TGTGCCAGCAGTTACTACAGGGGGGACACTGAAGCTTTCTTT.

The chain employs TRBV30 and TRBJ1-2; 9 bases match TRBD1. V was clipped by 2 bases and J by 7 bases; unmatched bases: 8. This CDR3 has 14 amino acids. Germline lookup yields CDR1 GTSNPN and CDR2 SVGIG (reference sequence). The CDR3 protein is CAWSTTGGAGGYTF. Here the CDR3 DNA reads TGTGCCTGGAGTACCACAGGGGGCGCGGGTGGCTACACCTTC.

The gene calls are TRBV4-2 and TRBJ1-4, with D possibly being TRBD1 (6 bases). Trimming removed 1 base at V and 8 bases at J, with 17 bases between. Looked up from germline, CDR1 is LGHNA and CDR2 is YNFKEQ. This CDR3 has 16 residues. The CDR3 coding sequence is TGTGCCAGCAGCCAAGGTACCGGGACAATGAACGAAAAACTGTTTTTT. This sequence encodes CASSQGTGTMNEKLFF.

The chain joins TRBV28 to TRBJ2-7; 7 bases align to TRBD1. The CDR3 covers 16 residues. The germline CDR1 and CDR2 sequences are MDHEN and SYDVKM. V lost 3 bases, J lost 2 bases, and 10 bases stayed unmatched. The DNA of the CDR3 is TGTGCCAGCAGTTTGCGAGGGGGACAGCAGACCTACGAGCAGTACTTC. This gives the protein CASSLRGGQQTYEQYF.